This T cell receptor (beta chain) was observed in a study of beta chain features in type 1 diabetes. Study-level points and caveats: All four CD4+ subsets of Type 1 diabetes patients contained TCRB CDR3s that were moderately but significantly shorter.

Comments on this clone: Its antigen is unidentified.

Of the isolated RNA, all was reverse transcribed, and so the sequenced material was expressed TCRB transcripts. Clones were read by immunoSEQ multiplex PCR, and TCRdb kept only the in-frame ones, dropping some. The top ten hold roughly 0.016% of the sample, which has roughly 330,000 clones, roughly 14% seen once. Germline CDR1 is MNHEY and CDR2 is SMNVEV (reference sequence). This CDR3 spans 13 amino acids. V was clipped by 8 bases and J by 6 bases; unmatched bases: 7. The sequence was obtained from a woman younger than 35 with type 1 diabetes. Specimen: naive CD4+ T cells from blood. The chain uses TRBV27 and TRBJ1-3; 7 bases are a match to TRBD1. The CDR3 sequence: CASRQGIENTIYF. The CDR3 region has the DNA TGTGCCAGCCGACAGGGCATTGAAAACACCATATATTTT.